Here is one T cell receptor (beta chain) with its context. Its target is not known. Germline CDR1 is MNHNY and CDR2 is SVGAGI (reference sequence). This CDR3 is built from 14 residues. Trimming cost V 0 bases and J 3 bases, with 7 bases left between them. The data originate from a study of shared clonotypes between healthy human individuals. Study-level results: On the whole, naive subsets had larger estimated richness than memory subsets had. Clonotypes not shared had lower generation probabilities than those common to all four donors.

Terminally differentiated effector memory CD45RA+ cells were excluded by CCR7 positive selection of CD45RO-negative cells. Profiled with immunoSEQ multiplex PCR; TCRdb holds only in-frame clones, not every one. The sample includes 1.5 million to 2.5 million clones, approximately 95% of them seen just once. Material for sequencing was naive CD8+ T cells sorted from blood. The rearrangement links TRBV6-6 to TRBJ2-3; D ambiguous. This clonotype originated in a young man in good health. The CDR3 coding sequence is TGTGCCAGCAGTTACTCTGCGGTTACAGATACGCAGTATTTT. It translates to CASSYSAVTDTQYF.